The 20 T cell receptor beta chains presented below share a single source sample, sequenced in a study of response to subunit inactivated influenza vaccine. One entry per CDR3 protein results from TCRdb running MiXCR on the RT-PCR reads. The sample records about 480,000 distinct CDR3 sequences, over 10% being singletons. The sample here was PBMCs from blood, taken around seven weeks after vaccination. The receptors were sampled from a man in his fifties who received an inactivated influenza vaccine.

Many counts were recorded for this clonotype. The CDR3 nucleotides read TGTGCCACCAGTGATTCCGGGCCAGACAAAAACATTCAGTACTTC. It specifies CATSDSGPDKNIQYF. The chain joins TRBV24-1 to TRBJ2-4; D remains unclear. This CDR3 region has 15 residues. Germline loops: CDR1 KGHDR, CDR2 SFDVKD. V lost 2 bases and J lost 3, with 10 bases in between.

The gene calls are TRBV5-1 and TRBJ2-2; D gene uncertain. The CDR3 runs 14 residues. Trimming stripped 5 bases from V and 1 base from J, with 9 bases between. Germline V lookup: CDR1 SGHRS, CDR2 YFSETQ. CDR3 DNA: TGCGCCAGCAGGACTTTCGGGAACACCGGGGAGCTGTTTTTT. Protein product: CASRTFGNTGELFF.

The CDR3 nucleotides read TGTGCCAGCAGTAAAGTGAGGACACCGTACGAGCAGTACTTC. This translates into CASSKVRTPYEQYF. The chain links TRBV6-2 or TRBV6-3 to TRBJ2-7; D possibly corresponds to TRBD1 (5 bases). Germline assignment: CDR1 MNHEY and CDR2 SVGEGT. CDR3 length: 14 amino acids. Trimming stripped 5 bases from V and 4 bases from J, with 15 bases between.

The V and J genes are TRBV5-1 and TRBJ2-1, with D unclear. The CDR3 is 14 amino acids. Germline assignment: CDR1 SGHRS and CDR2 YFSETQ. V was shortened by 1 base and J by 8 bases, with 13 bases between the two germline ends. CDR3 sequence reads: CASSLSTEGDEQFF. The CDR3 DNA sequence: TGCGCCAGCAGCTTGAGTACAGAAGGAGATGAGCAGTTCTTC.

There are a few counts of this clonotype. V and J are TRBV6-1 and TRBJ2-2; D is uncertain. The germline gives CDR1 MNHNS, CDR2 SASEGT. The CDR3 consists of 16 residues. Trimming stripped 4 bases from V and 2 bases from J, with 14 bases between. CDR3 in amino acids: CASSGVGFRNTGELFF. CDR3 in DNA: TGTGCCAGCAGTGGAGTGGGCTTCCGTAACACCGGGGAGCTGTTTTTT.

This clonotype was seen more than once but under ten times. The chain links TRBV7-9 to TRBJ2-2, with no clear D. The CDR3 covers 13 residues. The V and J ends lost 5 bases and 2 bases respectively, with 6 bases between them. Germline values: CDR1 SEHNR, CDR2 FQNEAQ (reference sequence). CDR3 DNA: TGTGCCAGCAGCGGCGCCAACACCGGGGAGCTGTTTTTT. Translating it yields CASSGANTGELFF.

This clonotype has a handful of counts. The rearrangement joins TRBV3-1 to TRBJ2-3, with 7 bases aligning to TRBD2. The CDR3 loop spans 11 amino acids. V lost 1 base and J lost 13; bases outside the gene matches: 2. Germline-derived CDR1 and CDR2 are LGHDT and YNNKEL (reference sequence). CDR3 sequence: CASSQGDYKYF. As DNA, the CDR3 is TGTGCCAGCAGCCAAGGGGACTACAAGTATTTT.

The rearrangement links TRBV18 to TRBJ2-7; D uncertain. CDR1 and CDR2 (germline): KGHSH, LQKENI. The CDR3 covers 14 residues. Trimming took off 1 base at V and 3 bases at J, with 10 bases between the two ends. CDR3 loop: CASSPRRSDYEQYF. The CDR3 DNA reads TGTGCCAGCTCACCACGTCGGTCCGACTACGAGCAGTACTTC. The variable domain in full, with the rest retrieved from reference TRBV18 and TRBJ2-7, is NAGVMQNPRHLVRRRGQEARLRCSPMKGHSHVYWYRQLPEEGLKFMVYLQKENIIDESGMPKERFSAEFPKEGPSILRIQQVVRGDSAAYFCASSPRRSDYEQYFGPGTRLTVT.

This clonotype has more than one count but fewer than ten. The chain uses TRBV29-1 and TRBJ1-4, with D possibly being TRBD1 (6 bases). V was trimmed by 0 bases and J by 8 bases, leaving 13 bases between them. Germline V gene lookup returns CDR1 SQVTM and CDR2 ANQGSEA. The CDR3 length is 14 residues. CDR3: CSVEDPTGREKLFF. The CDR3 DNA follows: TGCAGCGTTGAAGACCCGACAGGCAGGGAAAAACTGTTTTTT.

The chain has TRBV20-1 and TRBJ2-7; no clear D. The germline V and J ends were trimmed by 5 bases and 1 base, with 12 bases remaining between them. CDR3 length equals 13 residues. Per the germline V gene, CDR1 is DFQATT and CDR2 is SNEGSKA (reference sequence). CDR3 sequence: CSAPSEKSYEQYF. The DNA of the CDR3 is TGCAGTGCTCCCTCGGAGAAATCCTACGAGCAGTACTTC.

A few counts support this clonotype. The chain employs TRBV12-3 or TRBV12-4 and TRBJ2-4, with TRBD2 matching 12 bases. The CDR3 contains 17 residues. The J segment lost 0 bases and the V segment lost 4 bases, leaving 4 bases of the junction unmatched. The CDR3 DNA follows: TGTGCCAGCAGTTCACTAGCGGGAGGACCAGCCAAAAACATTCAGTACTTC. It encodes CASSSLAGGPAKNIQYF.

This chain links TRBV20-1 with TRBJ2-3; D perhaps matches TRBD2 (5 bases). Germline V gives CDR1 DFQATT, CDR2 SNEGSKA (reference sequence). The CDR3 has 14 residues. Trimming pared 5 bases from V and 2 bases from J, leaving 14 bases between. In nucleotides, the CDR3 is TGCAGTGCTTTCCAGCGGCCTGTCACAGATACGCAGTATTTT. This sequence encodes CSAFQRPVTDTQYF.

This clonotype was recorded a few times. The chain joins TRBV6-2 or TRBV6-3 to TRBJ2-5; no clear D gene. CDR3 length: 15 amino acids. CDR1 MNHEY and CDR2 SVGEGT come from the germline V gene. The V end was cut by 2 bases, the J end by 2 bases, with 12 bases between. The CDR3 bases are TGTGCCAGCAGTTACGGGGTAGGGTGGCAAGAGACCCAGTACTTC. Its protein product is CASSYGVGWQETQYF.

The chain combines TRBV5-1 with TRBJ2-7; tentative D call: TRBD1 (6 bases). The V end was cut by 5 bases, the J end by 2 bases, with 17 bases between. The CDR3 spans 15 residues. Germline CDR1 and CDR2: SGHRS and YFSETQ. The chain's CDR3 is CASRRTGHLTYEQYF. CDR3 DNA sequence: TGCGCCAGCAGGAGAACGGGACACCTAACCTACGAGCAGTACTTC.

This clonotype has only a few counts. The CDR3 spells CASSLRSTYNSPLHF. The CDR3 DNA reads TGTGCCAGCAGTTTGAGATCGACCTATAATTCACCCCTCCACTTT. The rearrangement uses TRBV27 and TRBJ1-6; D not resolved. The CDR3 extends over 15 amino acids. V lost 3 bases and J 2 bases, leaving 8 bases between the germline ends. Germline CDR1 and CDR2: MNHEY and SMNVEV (reference sequence).

This chain uses TRBV27 with TRBJ2-3, with TRBD1 matching 7 bases. Germline V gene sequence: CDR1 MNHEY, CDR2 SMNVEV (reference sequence). The V segment lost 5 bases and the J segment 0 bases; nucleotides outside the gene matches: 11. CDR3 length: 17 amino acids. In nucleotides, the CDR3 is TGTGCCAGCAGTCCCTCTAGGGGGCCGGTTAGCACAGATACGCAGTATTTT. Translation gives CASSPSRGPVSTDTQYF.

CDR3 region: CASSFADGNIQYF. For the CDR3, the DNA is TGTGCCAGCAGTTTTGCTGATGGAAACATTCAGTACTTC. The chain recombines TRBV28 with TRBJ2-4; D call uncertain. The CDR3 totals 13 residues. Germline CDR1 and CDR2: MDHEN and SYDVKM. V lost 3 bases to trimming and J lost 6 bases, with 9 bases between them.

Comment on this clonotype: One base away lies a much larger clone, so this may be a sequencing read error. The V and J genes are TRBV7-2 and TRBJ2-5; tentative D call: TRBD2 (6 bases). Matching the DNA end better, TRBJ2-1 makes the J call doubtful. The V gene's germline CDR1 is SGHTA and CDR2 FQGNSA. The length of the CDR3 is 15 residues. The CDR3 protein is CASSLGVGPRETQFF. The CDR3 DNA reads as TGTGCCAGCAGCTTAGGTGTGGGGCCACGGGAGACCCAGTTCTTC.

The chain combines TRBV7-9 with TRBJ2-5; D not resolved. V was cut by 5 bases and J by 1 base, with 17 bases left in between. There are 16 residues in the CDR3. Germline CDR1 and CDR2: SEHNR and FQNEAQ (reference sequence). For the CDR3, the DNA is TGTGCCAGCAGCCCCCACCTATTAAGGCCCCAAGAGACCCAGTACTTC. Amino acid sequence: CASSPHLLRPQETQYF.

This chain links TRBV4-2 with TRBJ1-3; possibly TRBD1 for D (5 bases). Germline CDR1 LGHNA, CDR2 YNFKEQ. The CDR3 is 17 residues long. V lost 4 bases to trimming and J lost 0 bases, with 16 bases between them. CDR3 nucleotide sequence: TGTGCCAGCAGCCCAAACTTACAGGCGAACTCTGGAAACACCATATATTTT. Protein product: CASSPNLQANSGNTIYF.